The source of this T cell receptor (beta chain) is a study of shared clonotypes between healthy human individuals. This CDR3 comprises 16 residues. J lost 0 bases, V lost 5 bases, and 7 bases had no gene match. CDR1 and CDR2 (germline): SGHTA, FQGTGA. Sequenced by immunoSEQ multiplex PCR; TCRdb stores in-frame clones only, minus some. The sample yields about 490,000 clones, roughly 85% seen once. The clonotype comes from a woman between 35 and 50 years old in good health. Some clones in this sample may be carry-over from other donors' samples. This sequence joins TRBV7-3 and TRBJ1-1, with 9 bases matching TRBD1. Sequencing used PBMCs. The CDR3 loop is CASSEGQGKMNTEAFF. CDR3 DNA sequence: TGTGCCAGCAGCGAAGGACAGGGGAAGATGAACACTGAAGCTTTCTTT.